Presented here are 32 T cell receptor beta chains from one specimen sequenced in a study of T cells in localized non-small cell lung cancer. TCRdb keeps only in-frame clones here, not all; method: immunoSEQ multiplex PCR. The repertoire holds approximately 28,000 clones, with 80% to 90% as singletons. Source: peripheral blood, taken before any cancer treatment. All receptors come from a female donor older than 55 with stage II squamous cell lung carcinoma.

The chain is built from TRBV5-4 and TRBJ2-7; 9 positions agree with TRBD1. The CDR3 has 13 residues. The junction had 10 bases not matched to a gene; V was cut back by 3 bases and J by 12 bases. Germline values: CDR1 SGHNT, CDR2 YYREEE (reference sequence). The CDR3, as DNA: TGTGCCAGCAGCTCCTGGACAGGGGAAGAAACGTACTTC. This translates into CASSSWTGEETYF.

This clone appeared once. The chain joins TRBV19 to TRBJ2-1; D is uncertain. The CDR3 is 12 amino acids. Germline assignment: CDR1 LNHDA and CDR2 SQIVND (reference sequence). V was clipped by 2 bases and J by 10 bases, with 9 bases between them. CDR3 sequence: CASSIINAEQFF. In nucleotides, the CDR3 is TGTGCCAGTAGTATAATCAACGCCGAGCAGTTCTTC.

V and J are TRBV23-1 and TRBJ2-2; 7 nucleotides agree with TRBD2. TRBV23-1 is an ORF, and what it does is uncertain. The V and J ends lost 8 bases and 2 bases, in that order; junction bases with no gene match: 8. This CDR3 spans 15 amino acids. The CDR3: CASPPGGPNTGELFF. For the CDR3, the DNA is TGCGCCAGCCCCCCGGGGGGTCCCAACACCGGGGAGCTGTTTTTT.

The CDR3 here is CASSSLEPGQGTQYF. As DNA, the CDR3 is TGTGCCAGCAGTTCCCTCGAACCGGGACAGGGGACTCAGTACTTC. The rearrangement links TRBV6-5 to TRBJ2-4; 10 positions match TRBD1. V trimming: 4 bases; J trimming: 12 bases; junction bases outside the gene matches: 12. CDR1 is MNHEY, CDR2 SVGAGI, per germline. The CDR3 length is 15 residues.

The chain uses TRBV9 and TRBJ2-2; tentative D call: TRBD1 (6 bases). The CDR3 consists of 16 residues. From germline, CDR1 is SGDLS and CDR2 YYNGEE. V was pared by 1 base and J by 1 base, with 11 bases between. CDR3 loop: CASSVSGDWNTGELFF. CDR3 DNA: TGTGCCAGCAGCGTATCAGGGGATTGGAACACCGGGGAGCTGTTTTTT.

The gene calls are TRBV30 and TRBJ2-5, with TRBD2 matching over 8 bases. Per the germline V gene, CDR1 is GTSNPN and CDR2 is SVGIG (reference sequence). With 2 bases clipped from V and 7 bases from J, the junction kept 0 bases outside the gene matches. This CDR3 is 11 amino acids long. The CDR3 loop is CAWSRGGTQYF. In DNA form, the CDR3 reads TGTGCCTGGAGTCGGGGGGGGACCCAGTACTTC.

As DNA, the CDR3 is TGTGCCAGCAGTACGGGGCCCTACGAGCAGTACTTC. It yields the protein CASSTGPYEQYF. The chain combines TRBV27 with TRBJ2-7; perhaps D is TRBD1 or TRBD2 (5 bases each). Trimming removed 5 bases at V and 2 bases at J, with 7 bases between. CDR1 and CDR2 from the germline V gene are MNHEY and SMNVEV (reference sequence). This CDR3 comprises 12 residues.

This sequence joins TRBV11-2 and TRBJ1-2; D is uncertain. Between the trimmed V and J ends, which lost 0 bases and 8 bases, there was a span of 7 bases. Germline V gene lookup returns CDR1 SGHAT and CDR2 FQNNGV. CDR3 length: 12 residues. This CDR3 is CASSLDGRGYTF. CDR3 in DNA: TGTGCCAGCAGCTTAGACGGCCGGGGCTACACCTTC.

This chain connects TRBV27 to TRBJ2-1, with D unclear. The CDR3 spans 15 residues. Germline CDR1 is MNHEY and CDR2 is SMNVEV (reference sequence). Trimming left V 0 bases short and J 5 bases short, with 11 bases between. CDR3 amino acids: CASSLSPRINNEQFF. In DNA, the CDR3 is TGTGCCAGCAGTTTATCACCCAGGATAAACAATGAGCAGTTCTTC.

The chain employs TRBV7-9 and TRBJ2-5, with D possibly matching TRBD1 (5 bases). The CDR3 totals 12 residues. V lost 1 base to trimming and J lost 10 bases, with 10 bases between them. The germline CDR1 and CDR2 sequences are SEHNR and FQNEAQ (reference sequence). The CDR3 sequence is CASSLESTGQYF. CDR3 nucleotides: TGTGCCAGCAGCTTAGAGAGTACAGGCCAGTACTTC.

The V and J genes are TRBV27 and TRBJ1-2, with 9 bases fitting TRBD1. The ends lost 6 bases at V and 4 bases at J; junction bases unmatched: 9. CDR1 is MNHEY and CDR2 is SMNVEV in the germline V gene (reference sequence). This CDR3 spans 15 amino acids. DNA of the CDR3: TGTGCCAGCAGATACACAGGGGGCCAACTCTATGGCTACACCTTC. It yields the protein CASRYTGGQLYGYTF.

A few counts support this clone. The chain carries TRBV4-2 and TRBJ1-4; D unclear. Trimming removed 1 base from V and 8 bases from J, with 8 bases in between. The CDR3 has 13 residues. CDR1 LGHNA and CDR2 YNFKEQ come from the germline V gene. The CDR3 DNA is TGTGCCAGCAGCCAAGGGTGGGAGGAAAAACTGTTTTTT. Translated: CASSQGWEEKLFF.

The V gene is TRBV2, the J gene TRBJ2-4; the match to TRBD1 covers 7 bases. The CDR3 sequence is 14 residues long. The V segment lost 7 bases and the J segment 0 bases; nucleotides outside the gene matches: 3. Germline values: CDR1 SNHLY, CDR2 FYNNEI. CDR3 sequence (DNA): TGTGCCAGCATCTGGGACAGAGCCAAAAACATTCAGTACTTC. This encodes CASIWDRAKNIQYF.

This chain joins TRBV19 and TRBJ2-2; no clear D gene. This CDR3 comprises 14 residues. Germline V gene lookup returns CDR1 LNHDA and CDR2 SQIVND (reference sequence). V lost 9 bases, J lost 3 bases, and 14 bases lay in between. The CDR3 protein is CASSGGVYTGELFF. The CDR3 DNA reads TGTGCCAGCTCTGGTGGGGTGTACACCGGGGAGCTGTTTTTT.

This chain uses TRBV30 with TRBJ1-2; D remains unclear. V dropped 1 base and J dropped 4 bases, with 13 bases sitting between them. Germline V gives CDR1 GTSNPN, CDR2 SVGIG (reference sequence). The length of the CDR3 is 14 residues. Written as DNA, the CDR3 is TGTGCCTGGAGTGAGGAGGGCTTTGGCTATGGCTACACCTTC. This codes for CAWSEEGFGYGYTF.

This chain's CDR3 is CAWNIGTSGRSEQYF. CDR3 sequence (DNA): TGTGCCTGGAATATCGGGACTAGCGGGAGGAGTGAGCAGTACTTC. The chain carries TRBV30 and TRBJ2-7; 15 nucleotides match TRBD2. The V segment lost 4 bases and the J segment 7 bases; nucleotides outside the gene matches: 8. CDR1 is GTSNPN, CDR2 SVGIG, per germline (reference sequence). The CDR3 totals 15 residues.

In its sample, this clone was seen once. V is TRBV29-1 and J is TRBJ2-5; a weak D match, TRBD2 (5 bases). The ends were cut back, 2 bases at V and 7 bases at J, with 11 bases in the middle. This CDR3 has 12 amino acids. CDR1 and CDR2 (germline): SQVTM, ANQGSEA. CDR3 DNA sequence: TGCAGCGTTGAAATGGACTCGGGGACCCAGTACTTC. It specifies CSVEMDSGTQYF.

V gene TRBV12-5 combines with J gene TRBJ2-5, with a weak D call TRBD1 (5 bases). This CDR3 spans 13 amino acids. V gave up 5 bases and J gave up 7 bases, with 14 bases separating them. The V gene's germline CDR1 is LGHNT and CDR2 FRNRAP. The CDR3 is CASGRPGHGTQYF. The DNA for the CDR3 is TGTGCTAGTGGTCGCCCAGGGCATGGGACCCAGTACTTC.

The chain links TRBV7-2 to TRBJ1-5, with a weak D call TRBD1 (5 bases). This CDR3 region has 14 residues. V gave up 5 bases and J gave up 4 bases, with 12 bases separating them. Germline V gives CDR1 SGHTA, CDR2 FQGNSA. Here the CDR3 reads CASSGGTTNQPQHF. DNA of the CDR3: TGTGCCAGCAGCGGCGGGACTACTAATCAGCCCCAGCATTTT.

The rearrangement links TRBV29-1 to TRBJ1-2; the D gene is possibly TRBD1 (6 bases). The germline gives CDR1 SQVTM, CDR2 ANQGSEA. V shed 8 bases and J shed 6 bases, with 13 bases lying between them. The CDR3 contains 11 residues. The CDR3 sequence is CSFLQGHGYTF. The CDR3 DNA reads TGCAGCTTTTTACAGGGTCATGGCTACACCTTC.

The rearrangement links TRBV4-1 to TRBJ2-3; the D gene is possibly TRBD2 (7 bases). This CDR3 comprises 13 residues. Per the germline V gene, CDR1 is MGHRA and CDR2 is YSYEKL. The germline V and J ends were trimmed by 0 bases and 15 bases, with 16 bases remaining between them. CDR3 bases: TGCGCCAGCAGCCAAGATAGGGGGGGGACTCAATATTTT. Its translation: CASSQDRGGTQYF.

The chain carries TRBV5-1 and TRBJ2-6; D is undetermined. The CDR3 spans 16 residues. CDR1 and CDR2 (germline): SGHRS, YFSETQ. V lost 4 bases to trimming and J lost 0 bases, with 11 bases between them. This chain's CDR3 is CASSPRVSSGANVLTF. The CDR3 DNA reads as TGCGCCAGCAGCCCCCGGGTAAGCTCTGGGGCCAACGTCCTGACTTTC.

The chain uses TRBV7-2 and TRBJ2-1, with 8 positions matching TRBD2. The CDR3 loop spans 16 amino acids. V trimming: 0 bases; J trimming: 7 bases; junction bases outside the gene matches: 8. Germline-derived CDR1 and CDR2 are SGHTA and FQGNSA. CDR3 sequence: CASSLALTGGQNEQFF. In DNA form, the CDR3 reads TGTGCCAGCAGCTTAGCGCTAACGGGGGGGCAGAATGAGCAGTTCTTC.

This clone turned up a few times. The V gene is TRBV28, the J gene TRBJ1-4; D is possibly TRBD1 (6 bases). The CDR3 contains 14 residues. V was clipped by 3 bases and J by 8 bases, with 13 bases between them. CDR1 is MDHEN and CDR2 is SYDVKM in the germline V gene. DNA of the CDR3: TGTGCCAGCAGTTTTGGGGGCAGCGGGGAAAAACTGTTTTTT. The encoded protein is CASSFGGSGEKLFF.

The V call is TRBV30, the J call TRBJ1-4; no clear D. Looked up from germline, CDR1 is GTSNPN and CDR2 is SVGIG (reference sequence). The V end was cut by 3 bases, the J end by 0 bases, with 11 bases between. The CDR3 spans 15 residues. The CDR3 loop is CAWRGSSATNEKLFF. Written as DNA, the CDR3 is TGTGCCTGGAGGGGCAGTTCTGCAACTAATGAAAAACTGTTTTTT.

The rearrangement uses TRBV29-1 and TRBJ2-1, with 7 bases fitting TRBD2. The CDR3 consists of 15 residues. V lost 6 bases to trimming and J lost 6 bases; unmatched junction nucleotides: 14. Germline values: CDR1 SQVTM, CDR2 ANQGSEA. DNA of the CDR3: TGCAGCGTCCCAGGGCGAGCGGGGACCGTCAATGAGCAGTTCTTC. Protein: CSVPGRAGTVNEQFF.

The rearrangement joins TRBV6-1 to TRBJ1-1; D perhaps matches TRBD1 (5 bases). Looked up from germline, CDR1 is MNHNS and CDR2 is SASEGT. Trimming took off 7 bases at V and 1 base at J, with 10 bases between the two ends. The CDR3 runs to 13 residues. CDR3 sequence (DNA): TGTGCCAGCATAGGACAAGGGAACACTGAAGCTTTCTTT. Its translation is CASIGQGNTEAFF.

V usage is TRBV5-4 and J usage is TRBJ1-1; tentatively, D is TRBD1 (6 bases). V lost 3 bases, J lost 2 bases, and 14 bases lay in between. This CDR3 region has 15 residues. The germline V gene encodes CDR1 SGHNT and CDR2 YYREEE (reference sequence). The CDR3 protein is CASSSRVRGNTEAFF. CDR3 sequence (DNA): TGTGCCAGCAGCTCACGGGTCAGGGGAAACACTGAAGCTTTCTTT.

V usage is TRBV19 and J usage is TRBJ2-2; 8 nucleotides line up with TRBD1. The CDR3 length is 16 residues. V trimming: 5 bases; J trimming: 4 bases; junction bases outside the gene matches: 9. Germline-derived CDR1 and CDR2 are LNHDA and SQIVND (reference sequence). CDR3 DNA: TGTGCCAGTAGTGTAACCGGGACAGGAAGCACCGGGGAGCTGTTTTTT. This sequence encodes CASSVTGTGSTGELFF.

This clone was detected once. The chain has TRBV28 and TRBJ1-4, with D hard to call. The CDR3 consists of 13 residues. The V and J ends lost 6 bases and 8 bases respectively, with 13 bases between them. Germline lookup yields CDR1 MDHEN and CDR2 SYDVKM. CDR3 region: CASRESGGEKLFF. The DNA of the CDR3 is TGTGCCAGCAGGGAGAGCGGTGGGGAAAAACTGTTTTTT.

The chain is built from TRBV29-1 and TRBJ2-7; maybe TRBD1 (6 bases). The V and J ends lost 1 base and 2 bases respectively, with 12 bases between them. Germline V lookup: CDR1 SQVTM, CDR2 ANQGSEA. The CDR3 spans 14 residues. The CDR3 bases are TGCAGCGTTGAAGCAGGACAGCATACCTACGAGCAGTACTTC. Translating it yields CSVEAGQHTYEQYF.

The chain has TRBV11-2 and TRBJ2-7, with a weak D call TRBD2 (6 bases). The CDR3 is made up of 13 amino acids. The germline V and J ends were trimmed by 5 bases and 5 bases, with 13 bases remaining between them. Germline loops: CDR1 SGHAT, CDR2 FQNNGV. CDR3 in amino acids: CASSPGTANEQYF. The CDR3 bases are TGTGCCAGCAGCCCCGGGACTGCAAACGAGCAGTACTTC. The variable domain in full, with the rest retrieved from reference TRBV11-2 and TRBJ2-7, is EAGVAQSPRYKIIEKRQSVAFWCNPISGHATLYWYQQILGQGPKLLIQFQNNGVVDDSQLPKDRFSAERLKGVDSTLKIQPAKLEDSAVYLCASSPGTANEQYFGPGTRLTVT.